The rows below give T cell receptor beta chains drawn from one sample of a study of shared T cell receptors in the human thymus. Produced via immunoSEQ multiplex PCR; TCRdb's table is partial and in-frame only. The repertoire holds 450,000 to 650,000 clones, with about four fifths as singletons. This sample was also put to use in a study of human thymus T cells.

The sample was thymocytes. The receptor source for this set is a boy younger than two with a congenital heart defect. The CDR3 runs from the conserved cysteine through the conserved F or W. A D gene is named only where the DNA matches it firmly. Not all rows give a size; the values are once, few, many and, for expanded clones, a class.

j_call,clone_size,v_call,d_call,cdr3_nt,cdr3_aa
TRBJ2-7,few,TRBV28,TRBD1,TGTGCCAGCAGCCTAACCCGGACAGGGGCGGATTACGAGCAGTACTTC,CASSLTRTGADYEQYF
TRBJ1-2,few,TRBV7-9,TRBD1,TGTGCCAGCAGCTTCCCACAACAGGGGGCGCGGAACTATGGCTACACCTTC,CASSFPQQGARNYGYTF
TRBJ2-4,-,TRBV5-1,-,TGCGCCAGCAGCTTGGCCTCTGGACAGTCCGGGACCAAAAACATTCAGTACTTC,CASSLASGQSGTKNIQYF
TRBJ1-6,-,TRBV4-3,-,TGCGCCAGCAGTCAAGTGGACACCTCACCCCTCCACTTT,CASSQVDTSPLHF
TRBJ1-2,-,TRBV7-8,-,TGTGCCAGCAGCTTACGGGGGGCCCCAGCTAACTATGGCTACACCTTC,CASSLRGAPANYGYTF
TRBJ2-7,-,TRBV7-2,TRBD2,TGTGCCAGCAGCCTACCGGGACTAACCTACGAGCAGTACTTC,CASSLPGLTYEQYF
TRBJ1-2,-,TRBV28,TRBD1,TGTGCCAGCAACCCCCTAACTGGCAGGGGGCAAGGAGGCTACACCTTC,CASNPLTGRGQGGYTF
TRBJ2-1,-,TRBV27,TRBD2,TGTGCCAGCAGTTCCCCTCTAGCGGGGCCCTACAATGAGCAGTTCTTC,CASSSPLAGPYNEQFF
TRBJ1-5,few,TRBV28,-,TGTGCCAGCAGACCCGGGGGATCCCATCAGCCCCAGCATTTT,CASRPGGSHQPQHF
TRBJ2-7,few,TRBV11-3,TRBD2,TGTGCCAGCAGCCCGACACCGGGACTAGCCTACGAGCAGTACTTC,CASSPTPGLAYEQYF
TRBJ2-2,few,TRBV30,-,TGTGCCTGGAGAACCGGTGGGGAGCTGTTTTTT,CAWRTGGELFF
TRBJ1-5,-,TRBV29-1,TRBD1,TGCAGCGTTGCGGACAGGGGGCTGCCCCAGCATTTT,CSVADRGLPQHF
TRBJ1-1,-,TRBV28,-,TGTGCCAGCATTAGGGGTCGAACTGAAGCTTTCTTT,CASIRGRTEAFF
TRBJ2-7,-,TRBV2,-,TGTGCCAGCAGTGAAGCGCCGGGACAAGGGGAAAGCTCCTACGAGCAGTACTTC,CASSEAPGQGESSYEQYF
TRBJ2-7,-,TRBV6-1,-,TGTGCCAGCAGTGAATTACCTTCGAGGTTCTCGTTTTTAGCGGACTACGAGCAGTACTTC,CASSELPSRFSFLADYEQYF
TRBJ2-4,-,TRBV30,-,TGTGCCTGGGGGGGCTACAAAAACATTCAGTACTTC,CAWGGYKNIQYF
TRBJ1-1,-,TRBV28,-,TGTGCCAGCAGTTTTTTAGGGAAGGGGGACACTGAAGCTTTCTTT,CASSFLGKGDTEAFF
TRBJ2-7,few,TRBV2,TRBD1,TGTGCCAGCAGTGAAGTCCAGTCCGACAGGGTCGGCAACGAGCAGTACTTC,CASSEVQSDRVGNEQYF
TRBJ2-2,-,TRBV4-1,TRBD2,TGCGCCAGCAGCCCATGGCTAGCGGGAGTCACCGGGGAGCTGTTTTTT,CASSPWLAGVTGELFF
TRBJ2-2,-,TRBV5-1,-,TGCGCCAGCCACGCTTCGGGCGGGATGAACACCGGGGAGCTGTTTTTT,CASHASGGMNTGELFF
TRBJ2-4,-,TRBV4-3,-,TGCGCCAGCAGCCAAGAGTGGGACTCAAACATTCAGTACTTC,CASSQEWDSNIQYF
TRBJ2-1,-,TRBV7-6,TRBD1,TGTGCCAGCAGCTTTGGGACAGGGAAAAATGAGCAGTTCTTC,CASSFGTGKNEQFF